The clone carrying this TCR beta chain was counted ten times or more. Its specificity is not known. This sample was included in a study of T-cell reconstitution after alpha-beta-depleted transplantation in children. General observations from the study: Several hundred expanded graft clones reportedly were the source of alpha-beta T cells about two months after transplant. Counts and diversity of T cells one year after transplant came mostly from newly produced T cells.

Researchers prepared the TCRbeta library using unique molecular identifiers, the study reports. TCRdb itself ran the PCR reads through MiXCR, one entry per CDR3 protein. Among 150,000 to 250,000 distinct CDR3 sequences listed, roughly 6.3% were seen once. This CDR3 is built from 13 residues. Germline CDR1 is SQVTM and CDR2 is ANQGSEA. The V and J ends lost 1 base and 5 bases, in that order; junction bases with no gene match: 5. The chain has TRBV29-1 and TRBJ2-7; TRBD1 matches 7 bases. This receptor was identified in a girl less than two years old with combined immunodeficiency, due to receive a stem cell transplant. Material: PBMCs, obtained before TCRalphabeta/CD19-depleted stem cell transplant. CDR3: CSVEGDRADEQYF. The DNA of the CDR3 is TGCAGCGTTGAAGGAGACAGGGCTGACGAGCAGTACTTC.